These T cell receptor beta chains were read from a single sample in a study of cytomegalovirus exposure and HLA in healthy donors. Profiling relied on immunoSEQ multiplex PCR, and the TCRdb table lists in-frame clones only, not all of them. The sample has 200,000 or so clones, approximately 80% seen once. Source material: PBMCs. These TCRs come from a girl aged 2 to 9 in good health and CMV-seronegative. The CDR3 runs from the conserved cysteine through the conserved F or W. Fields, in order: CDR3 length, D gene, J gene, V gene, CDR3 protein, CDR3 DNA. A D gene is named only where the DNA matches it firmly.

CDR3 length: 17; D gene: TRBD2; J gene: TRBJ2-3; V gene: TRBV5-1; CDR3 protein: CASSPEMTSGPPDTQYF; CDR3 DNA: TGCGCCAGCAGCCCGGAAATGACTAGCGGACCCCCAGATACGCAGTATTTT
CDR3 length: 13; D gene: TRBD2; J gene: TRBJ2-7; V gene: TRBV6-1; CDR3 protein: CASQTSGVYEQYF; CDR3 DNA: TGTGCCAGTCAGACTAGCGGGGTCTACGAGCAGTACTTC
CDR3 length: 15; D gene: .; J gene: TRBJ2-3; V gene: TRBV10-2; CDR3 protein: CASSDGATSTDTQYF; CDR3 DNA: TGCGCCAGCAGTGATGGGGCGACTAGCACAGATACGCAGTATTTT
CDR3 length: 13; D gene: .; J gene: TRBJ2-3; V gene: TRBV27; CDR3 protein: CASSLIAPDTQYF; CDR3 DNA: TGTGCCAGCAGTTTAATAGCTCCAGATACGCAGTATTTT
CDR3 length: 15; D gene: TRBD1; J gene: TRBJ1-1; V gene: TRBV5-5; CDR3 protein: CASSRTTGVGGVAFF; CDR3 DNA: TGTGCCAGCAGCCGAACCACAGGGGTGGGAGGTGTCGCTTTCTTT
CDR3 length: 16; D gene: .; J gene: TRBJ1-1; V gene: TRBV6-6; CDR3 protein: CASSYGSGELGTEAFF; CDR3 DNA: TGTGCCAGCAGTTACGGGTCGGGAGAGCTAGGCACTGAAGCTTTCTTT
CDR3 length: 15; D gene: TRBD2; J gene: TRBJ2-1; V gene: TRBV29-1; CDR3 protein: CSVEERREWYNEQFF; CDR3 DNA: TGCAGCGTTGAAGAGCGGCGGGAGTGGTACAATGAGCAGTTCTTC
CDR3 length: 12; D gene: .; J gene: TRBJ2-7; V gene: TRBV7-9; CDR3 protein: CASSVGGDEQYF; CDR3 DNA: TGTGCCAGCAGCGTCGGGGGAGACGAGCAGTACTTC
CDR3 length: 14; D gene: .; J gene: TRBJ1-4; V gene: TRBV6-1; CDR3 protein: CAITPGDLNEKLFF; CDR3 DNA: TGTGCCATCACCCCCGGGGATTTAAATGAAAAACTGTTTTTT
CDR3 length: 16; D gene: TRBD1; J gene: TRBJ1-6; V gene: TRBV25-1; CDR3 protein: CASRPNSDRDESPLHF; CDR3 DNA: TGTGCCAGCAGGCCCAACTCGGACAGGGACGAGTCACCCCTCCACTTT